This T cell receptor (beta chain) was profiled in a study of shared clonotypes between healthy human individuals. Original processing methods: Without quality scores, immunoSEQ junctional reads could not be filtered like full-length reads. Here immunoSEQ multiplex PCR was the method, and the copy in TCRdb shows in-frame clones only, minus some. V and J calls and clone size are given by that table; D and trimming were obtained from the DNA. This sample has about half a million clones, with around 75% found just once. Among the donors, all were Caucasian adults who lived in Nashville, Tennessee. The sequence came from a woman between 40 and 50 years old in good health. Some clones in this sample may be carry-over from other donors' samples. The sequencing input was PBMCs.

The CDR3 reads CASGLFPGRPYNEQFF. Here the CDR3 DNA reads TGTGCTAGTGGTTTGTTCCCGGGACGTCCCTACAATGAGCAGTTCTTC. The gene calls are TRBV12-5 and TRBJ2-1, with D possibly being TRBD1 or TRBD2 (5 bases each). With 2 bases removed from V and 2 bases from J, the gap between germline ends came to 13 bases. Germline loops: CDR1 LGHNT, CDR2 FRNRAP. This CDR3 comprises 16 residues.